These 20 T cell receptor beta chains were all obtained from the same sample, sequenced in a study of CD8+CD57+ T cells in acquired aplastic anemia. Patients selected for sequencing had displayed CD8+CD57+ cell expansion by flow cytometry. Profiling that covered TCR beta VDJ and CDR3 relied on genomic DNA as its template. TCRdb re-called the reads with MiXCR, one entry per CDR3 protein. Of about 180,000 distinct CDR3 sequences listed, 48% were seen once; the top ten hold roughly 1.8%. Source material: sorted CD4+, CD8+, or CD8+CD57+ T cells (not recorded which) from PBMCs. The receptor source for this set is a human donor with aplastic anemia.

In its sample, this clonotype was seen a few times. This chain uses TRBV15 with TRBJ2-7, with D maybe TRBD2 (6 bases). The CDR3 is 15 residues long. Trimming took 1 base from V and 2 from J, leaving 12 bases between them. CDR1 and CDR2 (germline): LNHNV, YYDKDF (reference sequence). CDR3: CATSRGGREAYEQYF. For the CDR3, the DNA is TGTGCCACCAGCAGAGGGGGAAGGGAGGCCTACGAGCAGTACTTC.

The chain employs TRBV11-2 and TRBJ2-1, with TRBD1 identical over 11 bases. V dropped 6 bases and J dropped 3; count of bases not matched to a gene: 7. The CDR3 covers 16 residues. CDR1 and CDR2 (germline): SGHAT, FQNNGV. The CDR3: CASSNRDRGVYNEQFF. CDR3 nucleotides: TGTGCCAGCAGTAATAGGGACAGGGGGGTCTACAATGAGCAGTTCTTC.

In its sample, this clonotype was seen a few times. This chain joins TRBV18 and TRBJ1-2; 8 nucleotides align to TRBD1. The CDR3 consists of 15 residues. With V trimmed by 2 bases and J by 8 bases, 10 bases remained unmatched. CDR1 is KGHSH and CDR2 is LQKENI in the germline V gene. The CDR3 sequence: CASSPIGQGDGGYTF. In DNA, the CDR3 is TGTGCCAGCTCACCAATCGGACAGGGTGACGGGGGCTACACCTTC.

This chain's CDR3 is CASSLVAGRTDTQYF. The CDR3 DNA sequence: TGTGCCAGCAGCTTGGTCGCAGGTCGCACAGATACGCAGTATTTT. V gene TRBV5-5 combines with J gene TRBJ2-3; D remains ambiguous. This CDR3 comprises 15 residues. The V gene's germline CDR1 is SGHKS and CDR2 YYEKEE (reference sequence). Trimming pared 0 bases from V and 1 base from J, leaving 9 bases between.

The sample holds a few counts of this clonotype. The V gene is TRBV7-8, the J gene TRBJ1-6, with unresolved D. The CDR3 runs 13 residues. In germline, CDR1 is SGHVS, CDR2 FQNEAQ. V shed 1 base and J shed 8 bases, with 6 bases lying between them. CDR3 DNA: TGTGCCAGCAGCTTAGTCGGGGATTCACCCCTCCACTTT. It encodes CASSLVGDSPLHF.

The V gene is TRBV20-1, the J gene TRBJ2-7; D might be TRBD2 (6 bases). Germline V gene sequence: CDR1 DFQATT, CDR2 SNEGSKA (reference sequence). The CDR3 is 14 amino acids. Between the trimmed V and J ends, which lost 5 bases and 4 bases, there was a span of 18 bases. CDR3 sequence reads: CSAVQGLGGYEQYF. The CDR3 DNA reads as TGCAGTGCTGTCCAGGGACTCGGTGGATACGAGCAGTACTTC.

This chain links TRBV19 with TRBJ1-1, with unresolved D. The length of the CDR3 is 13 residues. Per germline, CDR1 LNHDA and CDR2 SQIVND (reference sequence). Trimming shortened V by 3 bases and J by 4 bases, and 9 bases separated the two germline ends. The CDR3 sequence: CASSIYSGTEAFF. CDR3 nucleotide sequence: TGTGCCAGTAGTATTTACAGTGGCACTGAAGCTTTCTTT.

This clonotype has at least ten counts. The chain carries TRBV7-9 and TRBJ2-7; D call uncertain. Per germline, CDR1 SEHNR and CDR2 FQNEAQ (reference sequence). V was clipped by 1 base and J by 6 bases, with 13 bases between them. The length of the CDR3 is 14 residues. The CDR3 spells CASSLGSGRREQYF. Here the CDR3 DNA reads TGTGCCAGCAGCTTAGGGTCAGGCCGCCGCGAGCAGTACTTC.

The V call is TRBV7-2, the J call TRBJ2-1; D possibly corresponds to TRBD2 (5 bases). Trimming removed 5 bases from V and 9 bases from J, with 11 bases in between. This CDR3 is built from 12 residues. CDR1 is SGHTA, CDR2 FQGNSA, per germline. CDR3 residues: CASSHDTSEQFF. CDR3 DNA: TGTGCCAGCAGCCACGATACTAGTGAGCAGTTCTTC.

The V and J genes are TRBV10-3 and TRBJ2-1; 8 nucleotides align to TRBD2. The CDR3 is made up of 14 amino acids. V was clipped by 8 bases and J by 6 bases; unmatched bases: 9. CDR1 and CDR2 from the germline V gene are ENHRY and SYGVKD. CDR3 sequence reads: CAIAATGRVNEQFF. The CDR3, as DNA: TGTGCCATCGCGGCAACCGGGAGGGTCAATGAGCAGTTCTTC.

The chain uses TRBV2 and TRBJ1-2; D remains unclear. V lost 2 bases and J lost 5, with 12 bases in between. Per the germline V gene, CDR1 is SNHLY and CDR2 is FYNNEI. The CDR3 is 14 amino acids. This chain's CDR3 is CASSEQTGSYGYTF. The DNA of the CDR3 is TGTGCCAGCAGTGAACAGACGGGGAGTTATGGCTACACCTTC.

This clonotype was seen a few times. The chain is built from TRBV28 and TRBJ1-5; TRBD1 aligns across 10 bases. V was clipped by 2 bases and J by 3 bases; unmatched bases: 7. The germline V gene has CDR1 MDHEN and CDR2 SYDVKM. This CDR3 region has 17 residues. The CDR3 loop is CASSLEGQGTINQPQHF. For the CDR3, the DNA is TGTGCCAGCAGTTTAGAGGGACAGGGGACCATCAATCAGCCCCAGCATTTT.

This clonotype was recorded at least ten times. The chain couples TRBV29-1 to TRBJ2-5, with no clear D. V lost 6 bases, J lost 5 bases, and 7 bases lay in between. Germline V CDR1 and CDR2: SQVTM, ANQGSEA. The CDR3 loop spans 10 amino acids. CDR3 sequence (DNA): TGCAGCGTACGGTGGGAGACCCAGTACTTC. The encoded protein is CSVRWETQYF.

V gene TRBV15 combines with J gene TRBJ2-1, with no clear D. Trimming removed 0 bases at V and 10 bases at J, with 16 bases between. CDR3 length: 15 residues. CDR1 and CDR2 from the germline V gene are LNHNV and YYDKDF (reference sequence). DNA for the CDR3: TGTGCCACCAGCAGAGATCTCCCGCGACTTGCCGAGCAGTTCTTC. Its protein is CATSRDLPRLAEQFF.

The chain recombines TRBV7-3 with TRBJ1-1, with D hard to call. Germline V gene sequence: CDR1 SGHTA, CDR2 FQGTGA. The V end was cut by 4 bases, the J end by 4 bases, with 10 bases between. The CDR3 runs to 13 residues. Here the CDR3 reads CASSSAGTTEAFF. The CDR3 bases are TGTGCCAGCAGCTCTGCGGGTACCACTGAAGCTTTCTTT.

This clonotype was recorded many times. For the CDR3, the DNA is TGCGCCAGCGGGCCCCGCCAGGGAAGCTCCTACGAGCAGTACTTC. It yields the protein CASGPRQGSSYEQYF. The gene calls are TRBV5-1 and TRBJ2-7, with a tentative D call TRBD1 (5 bases). Germline V lookup: CDR1 SGHRS, CDR2 YFSETQ. Trimming stripped 7 bases from V and 0 bases from J, with 17 bases between. CDR3 length: 15 amino acids. The complete variable domain, with remaining parts taken from reference TRBV5-1 and TRBJ2-7, reads KAGVTQTPRYLIKTRGQQVTLSCSPISGHRSVSWYQQTPGQGLQFLFEYFSETQRNKGNFPGRFSGRQFSNSRSEMNVSTLELGDSALYLCASGPRQGSSYEQYFGPGTRLTVT.

The V and J genes are TRBV7-2 and TRBJ1-2; the D gene is possibly TRBD1 (5 bases). V was cut by 2 bases and J by 8 bases, with 9 bases left in between. The germline V gene encodes CDR1 SGHTA and CDR2 FQGNSA. CDR3 length: 12 amino acids. The DNA for the CDR3 is TGTGCCAGCAGCTTACGGGGGATGGGCTACACCTTC. Encoded protein: CASSLRGMGYTF.

This rearrangement joins TRBV30 to TRBJ2-7, with no clear D. V lost 2 bases and J lost 9, with 17 bases in between. Germline-derived CDR1 and CDR2 are GTSNPN and SVGIG (reference sequence). This CDR3 region has 13 residues. CDR3 nucleotides: TGTGCCTGGAGTACAAACGAGCCTGGCGGGCAGTACTTC. Translating gives CAWSTNEPGGQYF.

In this sample, this clonotype turned up many times. This chain links TRBV19 with TRBJ2-1, with D maybe TRBD2 (6 bases). V gave up 4 bases and J gave up 9 bases, with 13 bases separating them. From germline, CDR1 is LNHDA and CDR2 SQIVND (reference sequence). The CDR3 covers 13 residues. As DNA, the CDR3 is TGTGCCAGTAGTACCGGACGGGGGATTGAGCAGTTCTTC. Its translation is CASSTGRGIEQFF.

This clonotype was observed many times. The J gene is TRBJ2-2, the V gene TRBV5-1; 10 bases fit TRBD2. Germline V CDR1 and CDR2: SGHRS, YFSETQ. J gave up 3 bases and V 2 bases, and 4 bases lay outside the gene matches. The CDR3 loop spans 16 amino acids. CDR3 DNA sequence: TGCGCCAGCAGCTTCCTAGCGGGAGTGGACACCGGGGAGCTGTTTTTT. Protein product: CASSFLAGVDTGELFF. The full variable domain, completed using reference TRBV5-1 and TRBJ2-2, is KAGVTQTPRYLIKTRGQQVTLSCSPISGHRSVSWYQQTPGQGLQFLFEYFSETQRNKGNFPGRFSGRQFSNSRSEMNVSTLELGDSALYLCASSFLAGVDTGELFFGEGSRLTVL.